The 25 T cell receptor beta chains given below trace back to one sample, sequenced in a study of T cells in Graves' hyperthyroidism and ophthalmopathy. Amplification of TCR beta CDR3 regions used RNA as the template. HTBI primers were employed in a first-round RT-PCR of the TCR CDR3. Via MiXCR, TCRdb re-called the multiplex PCR reads, giving one row per CDR3 protein. Of 400,000 to 550,000 distinct CDR3 sequences in the sample, roughly a quarter were seen once. Sequences were obtained from blood. The receptors come from a woman under 40 with Graves' ophthalmopathy.

This clonotype was observed at least ten times. The genes are TRBV12-3 or TRBV12-4 and TRBJ2-7, with unresolved D. CDR3 length: 14 residues. The V and J ends lost 0 bases and 2 bases respectively, with 8 bases between them. The CDR3 sequence: CASSLATGAYEQYF. The CDR3 DNA reads TGTGCCAGCAGTTTAGCTACGGGCGCCTACGAGCAGTACTTC.

This clonotype was seen a handful of times. The chain carries TRBV6-2 or TRBV6-3 and TRBJ1-2; D is undetermined. Trimming stripped 4 bases from V and 5 bases from J, with 17 bases between. Germline lookup yields CDR1 MNHEY and CDR2 SVGEGT. There are 15 residues in the CDR3. This CDR3 reads CASSFDTMFDYGYTF. DNA of the CDR3: TGTGCCAGCAGTTTCGATACGATGTTCGATTATGGCTACACCTTC.

This chain joins TRBV29-1 and TRBJ2-7; TRBD1 might be the D (5 bases). V shed 4 bases and J shed 6 bases, with 16 bases lying between them. The germline gives CDR1 SQVTM, CDR2 ANQGSEA. The CDR3 sequence is 13 residues long. DNA for the CDR3: TGCAGCGTTGCATTAGGGGATTCAAGCGAGCAGTACTTC. Translated: CSVALGDSSEQYF.

This clonotype was counted only a few times. The chain uses TRBV18 and TRBJ1-1, with D perhaps TRBD1 (5 bases). The ends were cut back, 2 bases at V and 5 bases at J, with 12 bases in the middle. Per the germline V gene, CDR1 is KGHSH and CDR2 is LQKENI. The CDR3 is 14 amino acids. This CDR3 reads CASSPAPGGTEAFF. In DNA, the CDR3 is TGTGCCAGCTCACCAGCACCCGGGGGGACTGAAGCTTTCTTT.

The sample holds many counts of this clonotype. The CDR3 DNA sequence: TGCGCCAGCAGCCAAGATAGCGGGATAACTGGGGCCAACGTCCTGACTTTC. Amino acid sequence: CASSQDSGITGANVLTF. The chain uses TRBV4-1 and TRBJ2-6; 8 bases fit TRBD2. J lost 2 bases, V lost 0 bases, and 3 bases had no gene match. CDR1 is MGHRA and CDR2 is YSYEKL in the germline V gene. The CDR3 is 17 residues long.

The rearrangement links TRBV6-1 to TRBJ1-2, with D possibly matching TRBD1 (6 bases). V was clipped by 4 bases and J by 0 bases, with 12 bases between them. The CDR3 runs to 15 residues. Germline CDR1 reads MNHNS; CDR2 reads SASEGT. The CDR3 reads CASSADRLANYGYTF. The CDR3 region has the DNA TGTGCCAGCAGTGCCGACAGGCTAGCTAACTATGGCTACACCTTC.

This chain connects TRBV6-1 to TRBJ1-5; D remains unclear. CDR3 length: 14 residues. The germline V gene has CDR1 MNHNS and CDR2 SASEGT. V shed 5 bases and J shed 1 base, with 9 bases lying between them. The CDR3: CASSRSDSNQPQHF. As DNA, the CDR3 is TGTGCCAGCAGTAGATCCGACAGCAATCAGCCCCAGCATTTT.

This clonotype was found many times. The genes are TRBV6-5 and TRBJ2-7, with D tentatively TRBD2 (7 bases). This CDR3 region has 14 residues. V lost 4 bases, J lost 2 bases, and 12 bases lay in between. Germline values: CDR1 MNHEY, CDR2 SVGAGI. In nucleotides, the CDR3 is TGTGCCAGCAGTTTACGGGGGGCACCCTACGAGCAGTACTTC. Protein: CASSLRGAPYEQYF.

This chain uses TRBV18 with TRBJ1-1, with D maybe TRBD1 (5 bases). This CDR3 spans 15 amino acids. The germline gives CDR1 KGHSH, CDR2 LQKENI. Between the trimmed V and J ends, which lost 4 bases and 2 bases, there was a span of 14 bases. CDR3 in DNA: TGTGCCAGCTCACTGGGGACCTTGGATAACACTGAAGCTTTCTTT. It codes for CASSLGTLDNTEAFF.

Of note for this clonotype: A much bigger clone sits one base away, suggesting this may be a read error. CDR3 DNA sequence: TGTGCCTGGACCCTCCCAGGCACTGAAGCTTGCTTT. Amino acid sequence: CAWTLPGTEACF. This chain connects TRBV30 to TRBJ1-1, with unresolved D. CDR3 length equals 12 residues. The germline V gene has CDR1 GTSNPN and CDR2 SVGIG (reference sequence). Based on the CDR3 plus reference TRBV30 and TRBJ1-1, the full variable domain is SQTIHQWPATLVQPVGSPLSLECTVEGTSNPNLYWYRQAAGRGLQLLFYSVGIGQISSEVPQNLSASRPQDRQFILSSKKLLLSDSGFYLCAWTLPGTEACFGQGTRLTVV.

This clonotype was detected a few times. The gene calls are TRBV24-1 and TRBJ1-5; TRBD1 aligns across 10 bases. V dropped 3 bases and J dropped 7; count of bases not matched to a gene: 8. This CDR3 comprises 16 residues. CDR1 and CDR2 (germline): KGHDR, SFDVKD. The CDR3 spells CATSDAATGGPQPQHF. CDR3 DNA sequence: TGTGCCACCAGTGATGCCGCGACAGGGGGCCCGCAGCCCCAGCATTTT.

This clonotype showed up many times. V is TRBV19 and J is TRBJ1-2; no definite D call. The CDR3 totals 14 residues. The germline V and J ends were trimmed by 5 bases and 13 bases, with 23 bases remaining between them. Looked up from germline, CDR1 is LNHDA and CDR2 is SQIVND (reference sequence). The CDR3 DNA follows: TGTGCCAGTAGTGGAGACGGAGATGCTATGGCTTTCACCTTC. The encoded protein is CASSGDGDAMAFTF. Filled out from reference TRBV19 and TRBJ1-2, the complete variable domain reads DGGITQSPKYLFRKEGQNVTLSCEQNLNHDAMYWYRQDPGQGLRLIYYSQIVNDFQKGDIAEGYSVSREKKESFPLTVTSAQKNPTAFYLCASSGDGDAMAFTFGSGTRLTVV.

This clonotype has a count of ten or more. The rearrangement links TRBV15 to TRBJ1-2; D is possibly TRBD1 (5 bases). This CDR3 comprises 13 residues. Germline V gives CDR1 LNHNV, CDR2 YYDKDF (reference sequence). The V gene lost 5 bases and the J gene lost 2 bases, with 9 bases spanning the gap. CDR3: CATSPDSNYGYTF. The CDR3 bases are TGTGCCACCAGCCCAGACAGCAACTATGGCTACACCTTC.

This clonotype was counted at least ten times. V usage is TRBV12-3 or TRBV12-4 and J usage is TRBJ1-2; 8 positions agree with TRBD1. The CDR3 is 15 residues long. V shed 6 bases and J 8 bases; nucleotides not matched to a gene: 14. DNA for the CDR3: TGTGCCAGCAGAGCCGGACCGGGACAGGTATTAGGCTACACCTTC. Protein product: CASRAGPGQVLGYTF.

This clonotype has at least ten counts. This may come from a read error, since a much larger clone is one base off. The gene calls are TRBV25-1 and TRBJ1-1; D not resolved. Germline CDR1 and CDR2: MGHDK and SYGVNS. This CDR3 comprises 14 residues. The ends were cut back, 4 bases at V and 5 bases at J, with 14 bases in the middle. CDR3 DNA sequence: TGTGCCAGCAGTGCCATGAGGGTCGGGACTGAAGCTTTCTTT. Protein sequence: CASSAMRVGTEAFF.

At least ten counts were recorded for this clonotype. CDR3 DNA sequence: TGTGCCAGCAGGACAGGGTACTATGGCTACACCTTC. Protein product: CASRTGYYGYTF. The V call is TRBV12-3 or TRBV12-4, the J call TRBJ1-2, with TRBD1 identical over 7 bases. J was trimmed by 3 bases and V by 6 bases; bases with no gene match: 1. The CDR3 runs 12 residues.

This clonotype was seen ten or more times. V and J are TRBV27 and TRBJ1-5; D possibly corresponds to TRBD1 (6 bases). V was clipped by 6 bases and J by 2 bases, with 8 bases between them. This CDR3 is 13 amino acids long. Germline V lookup: CDR1 MNHEY, CDR2 SMNVEV (reference sequence). The CDR3, as DNA: TGTGCCAGCAGCTCAGGGGGCAATCAGCCCCAGCATTTT. Amino acids: CASSSGGNQPQHF.

This clonotype was seen many times. J is TRBJ1-5 and V is TRBV11-2; D gene ambiguous. Germline CDR1 and CDR2: SGHAT and FQNNGV. The CDR3 has 14 amino acids. V was cut by 0 bases and J by 6 bases, with 9 bases left in between. CDR3 amino acids: CASSLEWGGQPQHF. The CDR3 DNA follows: TGTGCCAGCAGCTTAGAGTGGGGAGGTCAGCCCCAGCATTTT.

This clonotype was observed at least ten times. This chain connects TRBV5-1 to TRBJ2-2; D perhaps matches TRBD1 (6 bases). This CDR3 has 17 residues. V lost 4 bases and J 0 bases, leaving 16 bases between the germline ends. Germline values: CDR1 SGHRS, CDR2 YFSETQ. CDR3 region: CASSRTAEGANTGELFF. The CDR3 DNA is TGCGCCAGCAGCCGGACAGCCGAGGGGGCGAACACCGGGGAGCTGTTTTTT.

Concerning this clonotype: This may come from a read error, since a much larger clone is one base off. It is likely a read error, because the conserved phenylalanine at the end of the CDR3 is missing. The rearrangement links TRBV12-3 or TRBV12-4 to TRBJ1-1, with TRBD1 matching over 7 bases. J lost 4 bases, V lost 3 bases, and 8 bases had no gene match. The CDR3 covers 15 residues. The CDR3 protein is CASSFRQGESTEAFY. CDR3 coding DNA: TGTGCCAGCAGTTTCCGTCAGGGGGAGAGCACTGAAGCTTTCTAT.

This sequence joins TRBV30 and TRBJ1-1; D is possibly TRBD1 (5 bases). Germline lookup yields CDR1 GTSNPN and CDR2 SVGIG (reference sequence). The CDR3 contains 12 residues. V was shortened by 3 bases and J by 4 bases, with 9 bases between the two germline ends. CDR3 nucleotides: TGTGCCTGGAGGCCTCAGGGCACTGAAGCTTTCTTT. This gives the protein CAWRPQGTEAFF.

At least ten counts were recorded for this clonotype. The chain couples TRBV11-3 to TRBJ1-1; the D is unclear. Germline-derived CDR1 and CDR2 are SGHNT and YENEEA. Trimming pared 1 base from V and 0 bases from J, leaving 24 bases between. This CDR3 is 20 amino acids long. The CDR3 nucleotides read TGTGCCAGCAGCTTAGGGGTTGAGTTCGACACCGAGGTTCTGAACACTGAAGCTTTCTTT. It encodes CASSLGVEFDTEVLNTEAFF.

The sample holds many counts of this clonotype. The V gene is TRBV5-1, the J gene TRBJ1-2; D uncertain. V was clipped by 4 bases and J by 0 bases, with 7 bases between them. The CDR3 sequence is 13 residues long. Per the germline V gene, CDR1 is SGHRS and CDR2 is YFSETQ. The CDR3 spells CASSPDPNYGYTF. CDR3 in DNA: TGCGCCAGCAGCCCGGACCCTAACTATGGCTACACCTTC.

In this sample, this clonotype turned up many times. CDR3 in DNA: TGTGCCAGTAGTCCGTATTTGGGACACCTAAACACTGAAGCTTTCTTT. This codes for CASSPYLGHLNTEAFF. This chain links TRBV6-1 with TRBJ1-1, with a weak D call TRBD1 (6 bases). This CDR3 is 16 amino acids long. CDR1 is MNHNS, CDR2 SASEGT, per germline. V dropped 9 bases and J dropped 2 bases, with 22 bases sitting between them.

The sample holds many counts of this clonotype. The chain recombines TRBV7-3 with TRBJ2-7; D might be TRBD2 (7 bases). The germline CDR1 and CDR2 sequences are SGHTA and FQGTGA. Trimming left V 5 bases short and J 5 bases short, with 19 bases between. The CDR3 sequence is 15 residues long. CDR3 DNA: TGTGCCAGCAGCCCAGAGGGGGGGGGCCGCCACGAGCAGTACTTC. This codes for CASSPEGGGRHEQYF.